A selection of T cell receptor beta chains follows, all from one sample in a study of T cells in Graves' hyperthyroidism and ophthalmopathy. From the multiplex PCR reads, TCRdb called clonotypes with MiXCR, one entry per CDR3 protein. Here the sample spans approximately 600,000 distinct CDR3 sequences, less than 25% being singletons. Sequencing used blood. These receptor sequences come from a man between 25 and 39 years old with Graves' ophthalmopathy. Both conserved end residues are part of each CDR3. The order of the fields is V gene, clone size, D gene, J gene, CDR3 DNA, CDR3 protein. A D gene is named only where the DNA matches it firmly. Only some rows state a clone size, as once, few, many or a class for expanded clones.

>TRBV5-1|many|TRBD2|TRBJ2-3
TGCGCCAGCAGCCCAGGACTAGCGGGAGGTGTTTTTGATACGCAGTATTTT
CASSPGLAGGVFDTQYF
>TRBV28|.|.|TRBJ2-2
TGTGCCAGCAGTTTATCCCTAAAAGAACTAGTAACGGCGAACACCGGGGAGCTGTTTTTT
CASSLSLKELVTANTGELFF
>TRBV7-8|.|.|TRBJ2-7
TGTGCCAGCAGCTATGGGGGGAAGGGTTACGAGCAGTACTTC
CASSYGGKGYEQYF
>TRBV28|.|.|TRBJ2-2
TGTGCCAGCAGCACACGACGGCACACCGGGGAGCTGTTTTTT
CASSTRRHTGELFF
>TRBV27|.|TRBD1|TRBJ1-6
TGTGCCAGTAGACAGGGGGACGCCTATAATTCACCCCTCCACTTT
CASRQGDAYNSPLHF
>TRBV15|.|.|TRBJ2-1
TGTGCCACCAGCAGAGGTAGCGGAGGTTACAATGAGCAGTTCTTC
CATSRGSGGYNEQFF
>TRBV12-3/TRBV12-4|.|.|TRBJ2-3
TGTGCCAGCAAGGAGTCCGACACAGATACGCAGTATTTT
CASKESDTDTQYF
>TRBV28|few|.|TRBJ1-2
TGTGCCAGCAGCATCAACAGAATCGCTAACTATGGCTACACCTTC
CASSINRIANYGYTF
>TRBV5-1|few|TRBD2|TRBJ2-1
TGCGCCAGCAGCTTGGCAGTGGCTAGCGGGGGAAATGAGCAGTTCTTC
CASSLAVASGGNEQFF
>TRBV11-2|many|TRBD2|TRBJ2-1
TGTGCCAGCAGCTTAGTTAGCGGGAGTCTATACAATGAGCAGTTCTTC
CASSLVSGSLYNEQFF
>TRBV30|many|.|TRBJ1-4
TGTGCCTGGAACCGGGACACGGGGGGAGAAAAACTGTTTTTT
CAWNRDTGGEKLFF
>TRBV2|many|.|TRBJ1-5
TGTGCCAGCAGTCTGACTGAGGGACAGCCCCAGCATTTT
CASSLTEGQPQHF
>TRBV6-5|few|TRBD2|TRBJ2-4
TGTGCCAGCAGTTACTCGACCGGGACTAGCGGGAGGAATGCCAAAAACATTCAGTACTTC
CASSYSTGTSGRNAKNIQYF
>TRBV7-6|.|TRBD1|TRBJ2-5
TGTGCCAGCACCCTCGGGACAGGGGGAAATCGAGAGACCCAGTACTTC
CASTLGTGGNRETQYF
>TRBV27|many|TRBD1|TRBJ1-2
TGTGCCAGCAGTATACTCAGGGGGCGCGGCTATGGCTACACCTTC
CASSILRGRGYGYTF
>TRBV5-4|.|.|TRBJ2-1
TGTGCCAGCAGCCAAGAAAGGGGGATGGAGCAGTTCTTC
CASSQERGMEQFF
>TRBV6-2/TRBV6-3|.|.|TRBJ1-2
TGTGCCAGCAGTTACTCGAAAGGGGAGGCGCAGGTCCGTGGCTACACCTTC
CASSYSKGEAQVRGYTF
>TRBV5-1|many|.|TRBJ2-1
TGCGCCAGCAGCTTGGATCGAACCGGGAGTCTAATTGAGTACAATGAGCAGTTCTTC
CASSLDRTGSLIEYNEQFF
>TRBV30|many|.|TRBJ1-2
TGTGCCTGGACAACAGGGTCGGGGGATGGCTACACCTTC
CAWTTGSGDGYTF
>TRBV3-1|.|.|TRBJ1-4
TGTGCCAGCAGCCAAGATTCGGGGGGGCCTGGAGAAAAACTGTTTTTT
CASSQDSGGPGEKLFF
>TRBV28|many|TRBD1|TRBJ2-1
TGTGCCAGCAGTTTTAAGGTTATGCTTCTCTTGGATCCTGGACAGGGGAGTGATGAGCAGTTCTTC
CASSFKVMLLLDPGQGSDEQFF
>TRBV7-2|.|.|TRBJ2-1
TGTGCCAGCAGCCAAGATCTTGGAGTTCGCTCCTACAATGAGCAGTTCTTC
CASSQDLGVRSYNEQFF
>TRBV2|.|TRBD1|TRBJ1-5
TGTGCCAGCAGCGCTAACGACAGGGGCGGATATCAGCCCCAGCATTTT
CASSANDRGGYQPQHF
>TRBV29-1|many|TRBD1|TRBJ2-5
TGCAGCGTTAACATTCCGGGACAGAATCAAGAGACCCAGTACTTC
CSVNIPGQNQETQYF
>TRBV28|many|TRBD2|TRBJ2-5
TGTGCCAGCAGCCTCGTTTCCCTAGCGGGAGTGAAGACCCAGTACTTC
CASSLVSLAGVKTQYF
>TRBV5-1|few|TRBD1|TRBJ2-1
TGCGCCAGCCAACAGGGGGCGTATGAGCAGTTCTTC
CASQQGAYEQFF
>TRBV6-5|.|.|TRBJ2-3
TGTGCCAGCAGTTACTGGGGGACTAGCACAGATACGCAGTATTTT
CASSYWGTSTDTQYF
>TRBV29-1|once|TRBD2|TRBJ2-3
TGCAGCGTTGAAGATCCCCCCGGGACTAGCGGCACAGATACGCAGTATTTT
CSVEDPPGTSGTDTQYF
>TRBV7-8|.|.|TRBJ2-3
TGTGCCAGCAGCTTATACGTGATAGGGCCCGGCACAGATACGCAGTATTTT
CASSLYVIGPGTDTQYF
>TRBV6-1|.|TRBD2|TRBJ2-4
TGTGCCAGCAGTGCCTACGGTAGCGGGGGGGGGGTAGACATTCAGTACTTC
CASSAYGSGGGVDIQYF
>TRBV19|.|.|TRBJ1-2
TGTGCCAGTAGAGAGACCGGGTCCAGCTATGGCTACACCTTC
CASRETGSSYGYTF
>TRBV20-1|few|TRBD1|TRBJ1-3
TGCAGTGCTCGCCCGGGACAGGCGCTGTTGGGGTCCAGAAACACCATATATTTT
CSARPGQALLGSRNTIYF
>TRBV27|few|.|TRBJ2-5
TGTGCCAGCAGTTTATATCGGGGTACGGAGACCCAGTACTTC
CASSLYRGTETQYF
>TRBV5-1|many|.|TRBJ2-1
TGCGCCAGCAGCAGGGGGGACAGCTCCTACAATGAGCAGTTCTTC
CASSRGDSSYNEQFF
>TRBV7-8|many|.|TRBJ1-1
TGTGCCAGCAGCCAATCGACCTTGACTGGGAACACTGAAGCTTTCTTT
CASSQSTLTGNTEAFF
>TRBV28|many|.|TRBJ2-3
TGTGCCAGCAGTTTGGCGAGGGCTAGCACAGATACGCAGTATTTT
CASSLARASTDTQYF
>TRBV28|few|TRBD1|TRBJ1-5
TGTGCCAGCGGGCTGGAGGGGGCTTATCAGCCCCAGCATTTT
CASGLEGAYQPQHF
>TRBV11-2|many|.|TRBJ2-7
TGTGCCAGCAGCTTAGAAAGGCTACTAGAGGCGTACTTC
CASSLERLLEAYF
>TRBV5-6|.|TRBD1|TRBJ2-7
TGTGCCAGCAACCGACTGACAGGGCACTACGAGCAGTACTTC
CASNRLTGHYEQYF
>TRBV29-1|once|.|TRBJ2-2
TGCAGCGTGCCGTCTCCGGGACACACCGGGGAGCTGTTTTTT
CSVPSPGHTGELFF
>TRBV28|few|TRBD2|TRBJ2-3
TGTGCCAGCAGTTTGACTAGCGGGGAGATCACAGATACGCAGTATTTT
CASSLTSGEITDTQYF
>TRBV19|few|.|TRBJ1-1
TGTGCCAGTAGTCGTTTAGGGGGCACTGAAGCTTTCTTT
CASSRLGGTEAFF
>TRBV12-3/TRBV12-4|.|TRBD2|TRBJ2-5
TGTGCCAGCAGTTTAAGGCTAGCGGGAGCCCCTGGCCAGTACTTC
CASSLRLAGAPGQYF
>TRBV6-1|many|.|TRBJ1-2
TGTGCCAGCAGTCCCCGGTGGGGACAACGGACGAAGGGAGGCTACACCTTC
CASSPRWGQRTKGGYTF
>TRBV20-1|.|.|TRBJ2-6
TGCAGTGGGAGTCCCATCTCTGGGGCCAACGTCCTGACTTTC
CSGSPISGANVLTF
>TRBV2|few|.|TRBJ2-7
TGTGCCAGCAGTGAAGGGGGCCCCTACGAGCAGTACTTC
CASSEGGPYEQYF
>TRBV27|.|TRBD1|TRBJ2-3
TGTGCCAGCAGTTTTCAACAGGGGTACCGGGGCACAGATACGCAGTATTTT
CASSFQQGYRGTDTQYF
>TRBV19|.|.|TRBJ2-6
TGTGCCAGTAGTCCCGGACAGTTTTCTGGGGCCAACGTCCTGACTTTC
CASSPGQFSGANVLTF
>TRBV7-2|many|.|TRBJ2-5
TGTGCCAGCAGCTTAGCGTTCTCTTGGACAGAGGAAGAGACCCAGTACTTC
CASSLAFSWTEEETQYF